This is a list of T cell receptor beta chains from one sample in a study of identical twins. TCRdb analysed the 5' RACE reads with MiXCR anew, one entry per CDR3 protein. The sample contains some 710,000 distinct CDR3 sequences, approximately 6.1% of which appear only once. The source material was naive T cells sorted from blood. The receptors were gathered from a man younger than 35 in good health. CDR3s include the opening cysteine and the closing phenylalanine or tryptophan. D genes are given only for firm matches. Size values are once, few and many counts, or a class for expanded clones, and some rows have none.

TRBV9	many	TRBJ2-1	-	TGTGCCAGCAGCGTGTCTAGCGTCCCTGGGGATGAGCAGTTCTTC	CASSVSSVPGDEQFF
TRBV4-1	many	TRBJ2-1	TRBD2	TGCGCCAGCAGCCATGTAGCTGCTAGCGGGGATTACAATGAGCAGTTCTTC	CASSHVAASGDYNEQFF
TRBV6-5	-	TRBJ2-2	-	TGTGCCAGCAGTTACCCGGACGGATCCAACACCGGGGAGCTGTTTTTT	CASSYPDGSNTGELFF
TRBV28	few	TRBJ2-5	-	TGTGCCAGCAGTCCACAGGGTCAGACCCAGTACTTC	CASSPQGQTQYF
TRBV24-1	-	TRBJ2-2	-	TGTGCCACCAGTGATTTGGACACGGCGAACACCGGGGAGCTGTTTTTT	CATSDLDTANTGELFF
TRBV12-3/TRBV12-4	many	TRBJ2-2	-	TGTGCCAGCACCCTGATCCCAGGGAACACCGGGGAGCTGTTTTTT	CASTLIPGNTGELFF
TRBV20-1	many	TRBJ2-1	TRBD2	TGCAGTGCTAGAGATCCCCAGCGGGAGTACAATGAGCAGTTCTTC	CSARDPQREYNEQFF
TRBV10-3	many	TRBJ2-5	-	TGTGCCATCAGTGAGTCTCTGGGGAAGAACCAGTACTTC	CAISESLGKNQYF
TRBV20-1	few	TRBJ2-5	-	TGCAGTGCTATTGCGGGATGGGGAGAGACCCAGTACTTC	CSAIAGWGETQYF
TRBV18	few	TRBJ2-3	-	TGTGCCAGCTCCCCCGTGGGGCTTGGAGCAGATACGCAGTATTTT	CASSPVGLGADTQYF
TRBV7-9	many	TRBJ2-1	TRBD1	TGTGCCAGCAGCGCCCATTTCGGGACAGAATACAATGAGCAGTTCTTC	CASSAHFGTEYNEQFF
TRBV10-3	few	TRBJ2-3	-	TGTGCCATCAGTGAGTCGACCTATACGCAGTATTTT	CAISESTYTQYF
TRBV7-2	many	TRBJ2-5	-	TGTGCCAGCAGCGGGGTGGTTCAAGAGACCCAGTACTTC	CASSGVVQETQYF
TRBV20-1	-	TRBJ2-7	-	TGCAGTATGTGGCGGCAAACAGGCGAGCAGTACTTC	CSMWRQTGEQYF
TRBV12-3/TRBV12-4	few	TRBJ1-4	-	TGTGCCAGCACCCTCATGGATCCCACTAATGAAAAACTGTTTTTT	CASTLMDPTNEKLFF
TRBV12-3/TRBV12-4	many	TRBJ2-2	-	TGTGCCAGCAGACCGACGGGAGAGGGGGAGCTGTTTTTT	CASRPTGEGELFF
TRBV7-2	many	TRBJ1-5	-	TGTGCCAGCAGCCCACCCGGGACCCGCAATCAGCCCCAGCATTTT	CASSPPGTRNQPQHF
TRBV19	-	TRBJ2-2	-	TGTGCCAGTTCCTTTGGTAGCGGCACCGGGGAGCTGTTTTTT	CASSFGSGTGELFF
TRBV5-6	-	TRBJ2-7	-	TGTGCCAGCAAAGGGGGCCGATTTTCAGTCGGGGGGGACGAGCAGTACTTC	CASKGGRFSVGGDEQYF
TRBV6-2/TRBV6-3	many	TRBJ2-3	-	TGTGCCAGCAGTTCCCGGGACGGCACAGATACGCAGTATTTT	CASSSRDGTDTQYF
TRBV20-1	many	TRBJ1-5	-	TGCAGTGCTAGTTCAGGAAAGAGCAATCAGCCCCAGCATTTT	CSASSGKSNQPQHF
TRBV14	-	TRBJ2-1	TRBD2	TGTGCCAGCAAGTATAGCGGGCGCTACAATGAGCAGTTCTTC	CASKYSGRYNEQFF
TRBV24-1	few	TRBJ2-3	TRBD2	TGTGCCACCAGTGATCTGACTAGCGGTGAGGGGGATACGCAGTATTTT	CATSDLTSGEGDTQYF
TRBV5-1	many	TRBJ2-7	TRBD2	TGCGCCAGTCAGAAGACTAGCGGGAGCTACGAGCAGTACTTC	CASQKTSGSYEQYF
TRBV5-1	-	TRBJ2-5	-	TGCGCCAGCACCATGAACAGCAACCAAGAGACCCAGTACTTC	CASTMNSNQETQYF
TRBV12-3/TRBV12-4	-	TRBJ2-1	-	TGTGCCAGCAGTCTCAGACCTGACGTTTACAATGAGCAGTTCTTC	CASSLRPDVYNEQFF
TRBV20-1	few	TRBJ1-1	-	TGCAGTGCTCCGGGGGGGACCACTGAAGCTTTCTTT	CSAPGGTTEAFF
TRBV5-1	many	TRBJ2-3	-	TGCGCCAGCAGCTCAATGGGGGCGGGAAGCACAGATACGCAGTATTTT	CASSSMGAGSTDTQYF
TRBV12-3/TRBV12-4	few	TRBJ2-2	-	TGTGCCAGCAGACTTATCCGGGAGAAGGCCGGGGAGCTGTTTTTT	CASRLIREKAGELFF
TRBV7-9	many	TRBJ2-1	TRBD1	TGTGCCAGCAGCCATTGGACAGGGGGCTCCTACAATGAGCAGTTCTTC	CASSHWTGGSYNEQFF
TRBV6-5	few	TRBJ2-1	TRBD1	TGTGCCAGCAGTTACTTAAGGGGGCGAAGCTCCTACAATGAGCAGTTCTTC	CASSYLRGRSSYNEQFF
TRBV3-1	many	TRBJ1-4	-	TGTGCCAGCAGCCACAGGGTCACTAATGAAAAACTGTTTTTT	CASSHRVTNEKLFF
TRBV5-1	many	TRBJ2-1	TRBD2	TGCGCCAGCAGCTTGGCATCTAGCGGGAGGGCCGTTGAGCAGTTCTTC	CASSLASSGRAVEQFF